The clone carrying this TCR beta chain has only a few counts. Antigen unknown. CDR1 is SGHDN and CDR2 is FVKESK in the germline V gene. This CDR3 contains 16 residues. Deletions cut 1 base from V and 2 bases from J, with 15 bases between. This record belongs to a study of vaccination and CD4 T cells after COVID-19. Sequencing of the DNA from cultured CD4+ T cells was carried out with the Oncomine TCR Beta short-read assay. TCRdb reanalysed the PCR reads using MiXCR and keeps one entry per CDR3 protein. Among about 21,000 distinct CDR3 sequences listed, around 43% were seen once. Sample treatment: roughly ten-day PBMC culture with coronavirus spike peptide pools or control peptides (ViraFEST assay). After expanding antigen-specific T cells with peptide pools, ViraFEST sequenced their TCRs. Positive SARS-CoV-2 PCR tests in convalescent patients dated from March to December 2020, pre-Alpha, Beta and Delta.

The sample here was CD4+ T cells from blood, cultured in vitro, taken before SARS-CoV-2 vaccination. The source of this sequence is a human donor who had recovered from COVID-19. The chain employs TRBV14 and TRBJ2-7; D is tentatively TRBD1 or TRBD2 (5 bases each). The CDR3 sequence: CASSQGGSLRAYEQYF. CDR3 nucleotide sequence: TGTGCCAGCAGCCAAGGGGGGTCATTGCGGGCCTACGAGCAGTACTTC.